The sequence of this TCR beta chain was determined in a study of cytomegalovirus exposure and HLA in healthy donors. Overall study findings and caveats: Clonal expansion, a later analysis showed, was greater in HLA-associated TCR beta chains than in equally common others. Later work associated fewer than 20,000 TCR beta sequences with HLA alleles at 0.05 false discovery rate.

The PCR employed 60 Vbeta primers together with 13 Jbeta primers. TCRdb keeps only in-frame clones here, not all; method: immunoSEQ multiplex PCR. Of 87,000 or so clones listed, 7.5% to 8.5% are singletons. This clone was counted a few times. Its antigen remains unidentified. One end of the junction fails to match germline, which may point to a read error. The CDR3 sequence is 14 residues long. Germline CDR1 reads SEHNR; CDR2 reads FQNEAQ (reference sequence). The chain has TRBV7-9 and TRBJ1-2; D is unresolved. The sequencing sample was made of PBMCs. This clonotype originated in a man over 45 in good health and CMV-seronegative. The CDR3 is CASSLARAVGGYTF. In nucleotides, the CDR3 is TGTGCCAGCAGCCTAGCCCGTGCGGTCGGGGGCTACACCTTC. The entire variable domain, with the rest obtained from reference TRBV7-9 and TRBJ1-2, is as follows: DTGVSQNPRHKITKRGQNVTFRCDPISEHNRLYWYRQTLGQGPEFLTYFQNEAQLEKSRLLSDRFSAERPKGSFSTLEIQRTEQGDSAMYLCASSLARAVGGYTFGSGTRLTVV.